The next 32 T cell receptor beta chains were all read from a single sample in a study of blood T cell repertoires in COVID-19. Using immunoSEQ multiplex PCR, the repertoire was profiled, and TCRdb retains in-frame clones only, with some absent. This table has roughly 45,000 clones, roughly 85% appearing once. Sequencing was carried out using peripheral blood. These TCRs come from a man aged 55 to 69 with active COVID-19.

The chain is built from TRBV4-2 and TRBJ1-5, with D possibly TRBD1 on 6 matching bases. The V and J ends lost 0 bases and 1 base respectively, with 19 bases between them. Germline V CDR1 and CDR2: LGHNA, YNFKEQ. The length of the CDR3 is 19 residues. CDR3 DNA: TGTGCCAGCAGCCAAGAATTTCTGGGGGGGGGCCTCAGCAATCAGCCCCAGCATTTT. Amino acids: CASSQEFLGGGLSNQPQHF.

V usage is TRBV19 and J usage is TRBJ1-6; a possible D gene is TRBD1 (5 bases). Trimming left V 6 bases short and J 8 bases short, with 8 bases between. The CDR3 is 12 residues long. Germline assignment: CDR1 LNHDA and CDR2 SQIVND (reference sequence). The CDR3 reads CASSLTDSPLHF. Written as DNA, the CDR3 is TGTGCCAGTAGCTTGACAGATTCACCCCTCCACTTT.

This clone has just a few counts. The rearrangement uses TRBV4-2 and TRBJ2-2, with D perhaps matching TRBD2 (6 bases). This CDR3 is 15 amino acids long. The germline gives CDR1 LGHNA, CDR2 YNFKEQ. The V end lost 1 base, the J end lost 7 bases, and 13 bases lay between the germline ends. The CDR3 reads CASSQAGVRSGELFF. CDR3 bases: TGTGCCAGCAGCCAAGCGGGGGTAAGGAGCGGGGAGCTGTTTTTT.

This clone was picked up one time. The V gene is TRBV6-2 or TRBV6-3, the J gene TRBJ1-5; D uncertain. This CDR3 comprises 13 residues. Trimming took off 0 bases at V and 11 bases at J, with 11 bases between the two ends. Looked up from germline, CDR1 is MNHEY and CDR2 is SVGEGT. DNA for the CDR3: TGTGCCAGCAGTTACTCAGGCGGACTGGCCCAGCATTTT. This gives the protein CASSYSGGLAQHF.

This clone was seen a few times. The rearrangement links TRBV28 to TRBJ1-4, with a possible D match to TRBD1 (6 bases). Trimming removed 8 bases from V and 0 bases from J, with 13 bases in between. This CDR3 contains 15 residues. The V gene's germline CDR1 is MDHEN and CDR2 SYDVKM. CDR3: CASRRQATTNEKLFF. CDR3 nucleotide sequence: TGTGCCAGCCGTCGACAGGCTACAACTAATGAAAAACTGTTTTTT.

The chain recombines TRBV18 with TRBJ2-2, with unresolved D. V dropped 3 bases and J dropped 2 bases, with 13 bases sitting between them. The CDR3 length is 16 residues. CDR1 and CDR2 from the germline V gene are KGHSH and LQKENI. As DNA, the CDR3 is TGTGCCAGCTCACCCCCCGCCTGGCAAAACACCGGGGAGCTGTTTTTT. Its protein is CASSPPAWQNTGELFF.

The CDR3 region is CASSLIGTLAKNIQYF. CDR3 sequence (DNA): TGTGCCAGCAGCTTAATAGGGACTTTAGCCAAAAACATTCAGTACTTC. The J gene is TRBJ2-4, the V gene TRBV7-2, with D tentatively TRBD2 (6 bases). Deletions cut 2 bases from V and 0 bases from J, with 11 bases between. Germline assignment: CDR1 SGHTA and CDR2 FQGNSA. This CDR3 is built from 16 residues.

The chain is built from TRBV2 and TRBJ1-6; 7 bases line up with TRBD1. V lost 6 bases, J lost 14 bases, and 13 bases stayed unmatched. The CDR3 runs 14 residues. CDR1 and CDR2 (germline): SNHLY, FYNNEI. The CDR3 reads CASSRGQVGLALHF. CDR3 DNA sequence: TGTGCCAGCAGCCGTGGACAGGTCGGGCTGGCCCTCCACTTT.

The V gene is TRBV10-1, the J gene TRBJ2-2; 7 bases line up with TRBD2. CDR1 is WNHNN, CDR2 SYGVQD, per germline (reference sequence). The CDR3 runs to 14 residues. J gave up 0 bases and V 11 bases, and 6 bases lay outside the gene matches. In nucleotides, the CDR3 is TGCGCCGGACCCGGACTAGCGAACACCGGGGAGCTGTTTTTT. Translation: CAGPGLANTGELFF.

CDR3 residues: CASSPQGAAYNEQFF. The CDR3 DNA sequence: TGTGCCAGCAGCCCCCAGGGGGCCGCGTACAATGAGCAGTTCTTC. The V and J genes are TRBV7-3 and TRBJ2-1, with 8 bases that match TRBD1. The CDR3 has 15 residues. V shed 5 bases, J shed 4 bases, and the junction held 7 bases outside the gene matches. Germline CDR1 SGHTA, CDR2 FQGTGA. Full variable domain (rest looked up from reference TRBV7-3 and TRBJ2-1): GAGVSQTPSNKVTEKGKYVELRCDPISGHTALYWYRQSLGQGPEFLIYFQGTGAADDSGLPNDRFFAVRPEGSVSTLKIQRTERGDSAVYLCASSPQGAAYNEQFFGPGTRLTVL.

The gene calls are TRBV19 and TRBJ1-1, with 7 bases matching TRBD1. The germline V gene encodes CDR1 LNHDA and CDR2 SQIVND (reference sequence). This CDR3 contains 14 residues. V lost 6 bases, J lost 0 bases, and 4 bases stayed unmatched. The CDR3 DNA is TGTGCCAGTAGGGTACAGGGGATGAACACTGAAGCTTTCTTT. It is translated as CASRVQGMNTEAFF.

The genes are TRBV7-2 and TRBJ2-1, with D possibly being TRBD2 (5 bases). CDR3 length: 14 amino acids. Trimming shortened V by 7 bases and J by 0 bases, and 10 bases separated the two germline ends. Germline CDR1 reads SGHTA; CDR2 reads FQGNSA. The CDR3 spells CASTGMASYNEQFF. The CDR3 coding sequence is TGTGCCAGCACCGGGATGGCCTCCTACAATGAGCAGTTCTTC.

The chain employs TRBV6-2 or TRBV6-3 and TRBJ2-7, with D perhaps TRBD2 (6 bases). CDR3 size: 15 residues. The germline V gene encodes CDR1 MNHEY and CDR2 SVGEGT. Between the trimmed V and J ends, which lost 2 bases and 4 bases, there was a span of 15 bases. The DNA of the CDR3 is TGTGCCAGCAGTTACCCCCCGGGACTGGGATACGAGCAGTACTTC. Translating it yields CASSYPPGLGYEQYF.

The chain links TRBV19 to TRBJ1-1; D unresolved. V lost 0 bases and J lost 2, with 7 bases in between. The germline V gene encodes CDR1 LNHDA and CDR2 SQIVND (reference sequence). The length of the CDR3 is 14 residues. The CDR3 DNA follows: TGTGCCAGTAGTATAGATGGAGGTAACACTGAAGCTTTCTTT. Its protein product is CASSIDGGNTEAFF.

The CDR3 DNA reads TGCGCCAGCAGCACTGGACTCACCCACACAGATACGCAGTATTTT. Encoded protein: CASSTGLTHTDTQYF. The chain employs TRBV4-1 and TRBJ2-3; tentatively, D is TRBD2 (5 bases). V was shortened by 5 bases and J by 2 bases, with 14 bases between the two germline ends. Germline lookup yields CDR1 MGHRA and CDR2 YSYEKL. The CDR3 is made up of 15 amino acids.

The CDR3 DNA reads TGTGCCAGCAGCTTTCAGGGGGCCAGGGAAGCTTTCTTT. Translated: CASSFQGAREAFF. The chain is built from TRBV3-1 (or the pseudogene TRBV3-2) and TRBJ1-1, with 8 bases matching TRBD1. The CDR3 spans 13 residues. J was trimmed by 8 bases and V by 5 bases; bases with no gene match: 7. Germline CDR1 reads LGHDT; CDR2 reads YNNKEL (reference sequence).

J is TRBJ2-7 and V is TRBV28; TRBD1 matches 7 bases. From germline, CDR1 is MDHEN and CDR2 SYDVKM. This CDR3 has 16 amino acids. The junction had 10 bases not matched to a gene; V was cut back by 4 bases and J by 1 base. This CDR3 is CASSYTRGRGSYEQYF. Written as DNA, the CDR3 is TGTGCCAGCAGTTACACCAGGGGGAGAGGTTCCTACGAGCAGTACTTC.

The CDR3 nucleotides are TGTGCCAGCAGCGCCGCTAGCGGGAGTACCGGGGAGCTGTTTTTT. It translates to CASSAASGSTGELFF. This rearrangement joins TRBV9 to TRBJ2-2; 10 nucleotides align to TRBD2. CDR1 and CDR2 from the germline V gene are SGDLS and YYNGEE. This CDR3 contains 15 residues. J gave up 5 bases and V 3 bases, and 4 bases lay outside the gene matches.

This chain joins TRBV20-1 and TRBJ2-6, with TRBD1 identical over 7 bases. The CDR3 is made up of 16 amino acids. With 3 bases clipped from V and 0 bases from J, the junction kept 5 bases outside the gene matches. Germline V gene lookup returns CDR1 DFQATT and CDR2 SNEGSKA (reference sequence). CDR3 loop: CSASMTGSSGANVLTF. CDR3 nucleotides: TGCAGTGCTAGTATGACAGGGAGCTCTGGGGCCAACGTCCTGACTTTC.

The rearrangement uses TRBV6-5 and TRBJ2-7, with TRBD1 matching 10 bases. The CDR3 is 12 residues long. Germline V gives CDR1 MNHEY, CDR2 SVGAGI. V shed 6 bases and J 7 bases; nucleotides not matched to a gene: 3. CDR3 sequence reads: CASRRDRGEQYF. In DNA, the CDR3 is TGTGCCAGCAGGAGGGACAGGGGTGAGCAGTACTTC.

The chain recombines TRBV1 with TRBJ2-2; the table's D call TRBD1 went unverified against the DNA. TRBV1 is labeled a pseudogene. This CDR3 is 16 amino acids long. The CDR3 nucleotides are TGCACCAGCAGCCAGGGCAGCCCTAACTGCACCGGGGAGCTGTTTTTT. Its translation is CTSSQGSPNCTGELFF.

V is TRBV5-6 and J is TRBJ2-1; D might be TRBD2 (5 bases). V was shortened by 3 bases and J by 13 bases, with 20 bases between the two germline ends. This CDR3 has 14 residues. From germline, CDR1 is SGHDT and CDR2 YYEEEE. CDR3 residues: CASSWTGPILLQFF. Here the CDR3 DNA reads TGTGCCAGCAGCTGGACTGGACCGATCCTTTTACAGTTCTTC.

J is TRBJ2-7 and V is TRBV30; 8 nucleotides line up with TRBD1. Germline-derived CDR1 and CDR2 are GTSNPN and SVGIG (reference sequence). The CDR3 runs 15 residues. V shed 3 bases and J 1 base; nucleotides not matched to a gene: 8. The CDR3 here is CAWSPGTGLSYEQYF. Written as DNA, the CDR3 is TGTGCCTGGAGCCCCGGGACAGGACTATCCTACGAGCAGTACTTC.

On this clone: Other nucleotide sequences from this sample produce the same CDR3. The J gene is TRBJ1-5, the V gene TRBV6-6; no clear D gene. V was cut by 2 bases and J by 3 bases, with 8 bases left in between. The CDR3 contains 14 residues. Germline loops: CDR1 MNHNY, CDR2 SVGAGI (reference sequence). CDR3 residues: CASSYSEDNQPQHF. The CDR3 DNA is TGTGCCAGCAGTTACAGCGAAGACAATCAGCCCCAGCATTTT.

The gene calls are TRBV5-6 and TRBJ2-7; 11 bases match TRBD2. V trimming: 1 base; J trimming: 1 base; junction bases outside the gene matches: 7. This CDR3 has 17 residues. Germline CDR1 SGHDT, CDR2 YYEEEE. The CDR3 bases are TGTGCCAGCAGCTTGCTCGGTAGCGGGAGGGTATCCTACGAGCAGTACTTC. Its translation: CASSLLGSGRVSYEQYF. Variable domain in full (rest from reference TRBV5-6 and TRBJ2-7): DAGVTQSPTHLIKTRGQQVTLRCSPKSGHDTVSWYQQALGQGPQFIFQYYEEEERQRGNFPDRFSGHQFPNYSSELNVNALLLGDSALYLCASSLLGSGRVSYEQYFGPGTRLTVT.

With respect to this clone: The sample carries other DNA sequences with the same CDR3. The gene calls are TRBV7-9 and TRBJ1-3, with 8 bases that match TRBD1. Per the germline V gene, CDR1 is SEHNR and CDR2 is FQNEAQ (reference sequence). The trim removed 4 bases at V and 0 bases at J, leaving 2 bases unmatched. The CDR3 loop spans 15 amino acids. The CDR3 sequence is CASSYGQGSGNTIYF. CDR3 DNA: TGTGCCAGCAGCTATGGACAGGGCTCTGGAAACACCATATATTTT.

The chain links TRBV2 to TRBJ2-6; D remains unclear. Per the germline V gene, CDR1 is SNHLY and CDR2 is FYNNEI. The CDR3 contains 14 residues. Trimming took off 1 base at V and 4 bases at J, with 5 bases between the two ends. The CDR3 bases are TGTGCCAGCAGTGAAGGCCGGGGGGCCAACGTCCTGACTTTC. Translation gives CASSEGRGANVLTF.

The V call is TRBV28, the J call TRBJ2-7, with a tentative D call TRBD1 (6 bases). Per germline, CDR1 MDHEN and CDR2 SYDVKM. V lost 1 base and J lost 2, with 12 bases in between. This CDR3 comprises 15 residues. The CDR3 region is CASSLFDRKTYEQYF. CDR3 nucleotide sequence: TGTGCCAGCAGTTTATTTGACAGGAAGACCTACGAGCAGTACTTC.

This rearrangement joins TRBV6-2 or TRBV6-3 to TRBJ2-7; D uncertain. The length of the CDR3 is 18 residues. Trimming took 3 bases from V and 3 from J, leaving 24 bases between them. From germline, CDR1 is MNHEY and CDR2 SVGEGT. The CDR3 spells CASSYEIIESQSGYEQYF. The CDR3 DNA is TGTGCCAGCAGTTATGAGATCATCGAATCGCAAAGTGGCTACGAGCAGTACTTC.

This chain links TRBV20-1 with TRBJ2-3; 12 bases are shared with TRBD2. Looked up from germline, CDR1 is DFQATT and CDR2 is SNEGSKA (reference sequence). V lost 3 bases to trimming and J lost 0 bases; unmatched junction nucleotides: 7. The length of the CDR3 is 17 residues. The chain's CDR3 is CSASLLAGGGSTDTQYF. The CDR3 region has the DNA TGCAGTGCTAGTCTCCTAGCGGGAGGGGGTAGCACAGATACGCAGTATTTT.

A single count supports this clone. This chain uses TRBV19 with TRBJ2-1; 9 bases align to TRBD2. The V gene end was trimmed by 8 bases and the J gene end by 1 base; junction bases not matched to a gene: 9. Germline CDR1 LNHDA, CDR2 SQIVND (reference sequence). The CDR3 extends over 16 amino acids. The CDR3 DNA reads TGTGCCAGTGGGAGCATAGCGGGAGATTCCTACAATGAGCAGTTCTTC. Residues: CASGSIAGDSYNEQFF.

The chain links TRBV28 to TRBJ2-3, with 8 positions matching TRBD1. The CDR3 is made up of 15 amino acids. Germline V lookup: CDR1 MDHEN, CDR2 SYDVKM. V lost 7 bases and J lost 1; bases outside the gene matches: 7. The CDR3 coding sequence is TGTGCCAGCATTAATGGACAGGGCGGCACAGATACGCAGTATTTT. It encodes CASINGQGGTDTQYF.